This paragraph reports one T cell receptor (beta chain). What it binds is not known. PCR employed 60 Vbeta and 13 Jbeta primers. Assay used: immunoSEQ multiplex PCR; TCRdb lists only in-frame clones, some missing. The sample has 95,000 to 150,000 clones, around three quarters seen once. Germline values: CDR1 LNHDA, CDR2 SQIVND (reference sequence). V lost 7 bases and J lost 10; bases outside the gene matches: 4. The CDR3 runs 11 residues. The data are from a study of cytomegalovirus exposure and HLA in healthy donors. Study findings and constraints: The listing of roughly 160 TCR beta chains classed them as cytomegalovirus-associated. Most observed TCR sequences were rare, whereas some public TCRs were detected in many donors. In a later analysis, TCR beta V- and J-gene trimming was associated with a missense DCLRE1C variant.

Healthy donors of bone marrow made up the group. The TCR was taken from a middle-aged woman in good health and CMV-seropositive. This chain uses TRBV19 with TRBJ1-1; the match to TRBD1 covers 9 bases. Sequenced input: PBMCs. CDR3 nucleotide sequence: TGTGCCAGTAATTGGGACAGGGCAGCTTTCTTT. Its protein is CASNWDRAAFF.